Listed below are T cell receptor beta chains from one sample, sequenced in a study of T cell responses to AZD1222 COVID-19 vaccine. Some clones are missing from TCRdb's copy, which holds only in-frame ones; the method was immunoSEQ multiplex PCR. This repertoire shows roughly 150,000 clones, roughly 90% found once; its top ten account for about 4.4%. This specimen consisted of peripheral blood, obtained on day 0 of AZD1222 vaccination. These receptors were collected from an adult in good health. CDR3s include the opening cysteine and the closing phenylalanine or tryptophan. D genes are given only for firm matches. Clone size is not always given. Where it is, it says once, few, many or a class for expanded clones.

>-|13|-|TRBJ1-2|TRBV5-6
TGTGCCAGCAGCTTGGCCGCTAACTATGGCTACACCTTC
CASSLAANYGYTF
>once|15|-|TRBJ2-3|TRBV6-5
TGTGCCAGCAGTTACTCGCTAGCAGGAACAGATACGCAGTATTTT
CASSYSLAGTDTQYF
>-|15|TRBD1|TRBJ1-1|TRBV11-3
TGTGCCAGCAGCTTTACGGGACAGGGGAACACTGAAGCTTTCTTT
CASSFTGQGNTEAFF
>-|16|-|TRBJ1-6|TRBV27
TGTGCCAGCACTTTGGAGGGGAGCTCCTATAATTCACCCCTCCACTTT
CASTLEGSSYNSPLHF
>-|13|-|TRBJ2-7|TRBV29-1
TGCAGCGCTGTGCGGGACGGAACCTACGAGCAGTACTTC
CSAVRDGTYEQYF
>-|15|-|TRBJ1-2|TRBV3-1/TRBV3-2
TGTGCCAGCAGCCAAGATCATAACCCCTGGGGTGGCTACACCTTC
CASSQDHNPWGGYTF
>few|15|-|TRBJ1-6|TRBV18
TGTGCCAGCTCACCTGCCCAGAGCTATAATTCACCCCTCCACTTT
CASSPAQSYNSPLHF
>-|14|-|TRBJ1-1|TRBV4-2
TGTGCCAGCAGCCCAAACGGGGAGAACACTGAAGCTTTCTTT
CASSPNGENTEAFF
>-|16|TRBD2|TRBJ2-1|TRBV7-2
TGTGCCAGCAGCCTTTTTAGCGGGAGAAGGTACAATGAGCAGTTCTTC
CASSLFSGRRYNEQFF
>-|15|-|TRBJ2-5|TRBV7-2
TGTGCCAGCAGCCCGCAGCCGGGAAACAAGGAGACCCAGTACTTC
CASSPQPGNKETQYF
>-|14|-|TRBJ1-5|TRBV27
TGTGCCAGCAGTTTTAGTAATAGCAATCAGCCCCAGCATTTT
CASSFSNSNQPQHF
>few|13|-|TRBJ1-2|TRBV30
TGTGCCTGGAGTCATCGGACATTGCGAGGCTACACCTTC
CAWSHRTLRGYTF
>-|15|-|TRBJ1-5|TRBV19
TGTGCCAGTAGTATAGCAGGGGACGGTTATCAGCCCCAGCATTTT
CASSIAGDGYQPQHF
>-|20|TRBD2|TRBJ2-1|TRBV5-1
TGCGCCAGCAGCTTACGGTACCCACTAGCGGGGGAGAGCTCCTACAATGAGCAGTTCTTC
CASSLRYPLAGESSYNEQFF
>few|14|TRBD2|TRBJ2-1|TRBV18
TGTGCCAGCTCACCTAGCGGGGGCCACAATGAGCAGTTCTTC
CASSPSGGHNEQFF
>-|14|-|TRBJ1-1|TRBV18
TGTGCCAGCTCACCCCGAACGGGGAACACTGAAGCTTTCTTT
CASSPRTGNTEAFF
>-|13|-|TRBJ1-1|TRBV11-2
TGTGCCAGCAGCTCCCGAGCCGGGACCCAATTCGTCTTT
CASSSRAGTQFVF
>-|12|-|TRBJ2-3|TRBV7-9
TGTGCCAGCAGCCCAGGGCGCGATACGCAGTATTTT
CASSPGRDTQYF
>-|14|-|TRBJ2-2|TRBV19
TGTGCCAGTACCTCTGGACTGGGAACCGGGGAGCTGTTTTTT
CASTSGLGTGELFF
>once|17|-|TRBJ2-3|TRBV19
TGTGCCAGTAGTATGGATGGGGGAGGCTTTGGAACAGATACGCAGTATTTT
CASSMDGGGFGTDTQYF
>-|15|-|TRBJ1-5|TRBV3-1/TRBV3-2
TGTGCCAGCAGCCAAGTTCTCGGATCCAATCAGCCCCAGCATTTT
CASSQVLGSNQPQHF
>-|15|TRBD2|TRBJ2-1|TRBV5-1
TGCGCCAGCAGTCTGAGGACTAGCGGCTACAATGAGCAGTTCTTC
CASSLRTSGYNEQFF
>-|11|TRBD2|TRBJ2-7|TRBV20-1
TGCAGTATAGCGGGAACGTACGAGCAGTACTTC
CSIAGTYEQYF
>-|12|-|TRBJ2-7|TRBV5-1
TGCGCCAGCAGCTTCGTGGGATACGAGCAGTACTTC
CASSFVGYEQYF
>-|13|-|TRBJ2-7|TRBV27
TGTGCCAGCAGTTTATCCGGCAGGGCCGAGCAGTACTTC
CASSLSGRAEQYF
>-|17|-|TRBJ2-3|TRBV3-1/TRBV3-2
TGTGCCAGCAGCCGGGACTCACAACTCGCTAGCACAGATACGCAGTATTTT
CASSRDSQLASTDTQYF
>-|14|TRBD1|TRBJ2-2|TRBV2
TGTGCCAGCAGTGAAGTTCGGGGGACAGGGTTGCTGTTTTTT
CASSEVRGTGLLFF
>-|16|TRBD2|TRBJ2-2|TRBV3-1/TRBV3-2
TGTGCCAGCAGCCAGCCACGGACTAGCTTAACCGGGGAGCTGTTTTTT
CASSQPRTSLTGELFF
>-|17|-|TRBJ2-3|TRBV10-1
TGCGCCAGCAGTGAGGCAGACGTCAATTGGGATTATGATACGCAGTATTTT
CASSEADVNWDYDTQYF
>-|17|TRBD2|TRBJ2-2|TRBV19
TGTGCCAGTAGCCGACTAGCGGGGGGTAGGAACACCGGGGAGCTGTTTTTT
CASSRLAGGRNTGELFF
>-|13|-|TRBJ1-1|TRBV6-5
TGTGCCAGCAGCCGACAGGTGAACACTGAAGCTTTCTTT
CASSRQVNTEAFF
>once|14|TRBD1|TRBJ1-2|TRBV27
TGTGCCAGCATTGGACAGGGTCCTCCCTATGGCTACACCTTC
CASIGQGPPYGYTF
>-|14|-|TRBJ1-3|TRBV27
TGTGCCAGCAGTTTTCGGGGCTCTGGAAACACCATATATTTT
CASSFRGSGNTIYF
>-|13|-|TRBJ1-6|TRBV6-5
TGTGCCAGTGGAGCGTTTGGTAATTCACCCCTCCACTTT
CASGAFGNSPLHF
>-|15|-|TRBJ1-3|TRBV4-1
TGCGCCAGCAGCCAAGCCATCTTGGCCGGAAACACCATATATTTT
CASSQAILAGNTIYF
>-|15|-|TRBJ1-4|TRBV19
TGTGCCAGTAGTATTTGGAGTGCAACTAATGAAAAACTGTTTTTT
CASSIWSATNEKLFF
>-|13|-|TRBJ1-2|TRBV12-3/TRBV12-4
TGTGCCAGCTCTCCGAGATTAGCAGATGGCTACACCTTC
CASSPRLADGYTF
>-|17|TRBD1|TRBJ2-2|TRBV28
TGTGCCAGCAGCCGTACCGGGACAGGGGTGGGCACCGGGGAGCTGTTTTTT
CASSRTGTGVGTGELFF
>-|13|-|TRBJ2-7|TRBV6-6
TGTGCCAGCAGTTACTATCGCGGGGACGAGCAGTACTTC
CASSYYRGDEQYF
>-|15|-|TRBJ2-2|TRBV6-4
TGTGCCAGCAGTGACAATCGTCAGAACACCGGGGAGCTGTTTTTT
CASSDNRQNTGELFF
>-|15|-|TRBJ2-1|TRBV7-8
TGTGCCAGCAGCTTGTCCGGTGGGGCCTACAATGAGCAGTTCTTC
CASSLSGGAYNEQFF
>-|12|-|TRBJ2-3|TRBV27
TGTGCCAGCAGATCTAGCACAGATACGCAGTATTTT
CASRSSTDTQYF
>-|13|-|TRBJ2-2|TRBV6-4
TGTGCCAGCAGTGACCGTAACACCGGGGAGCTGTTTTTT
CASSDRNTGELFF
>-|14|TRBD1|TRBJ1-1|TRBV5-4
TGTGCCAGCAGCTCTCGACAGGGAGGGACTGAAGCTTTCTTT
CASSSRQGGTEAFF
>-|13|-|TRBJ2-7|TRBV10-3
TGTGCCATCAGTGAGGGCAGCTCCTACGAGCAGTACTTC
CAISEGSSYEQYF
>-|17|-|TRBJ2-2|TRBV24-1
TGTGCCACCAGTGAAGCCCGCCCCGGAGGGACCACCGGGGAGCTGTTTTTT
CATSEARPGGTTGELFF
>-|14|-|TRBJ1-2|TRBV10-3
TGTGCCATCAGTCCTGGGGGATCCTTCTATGGCTACACCTTC
CAISPGGSFYGYTF
>-|14|-|TRBJ2-1|TRBV10-3
TGTGCCATCAGTGAGTCGAGCGGCCGAAATGAGCAGTTCTTC
CAISESSGRNEQFF
>-|15|TRBD1|TRBJ1-5|TRBV6-5
TGTGCCAGCAGTACCCCAAGGACAGGGGATCAGCCCCAGCATTTT
CASSTPRTGDQPQHF
>-|13|TRBD1|TRBJ2-2|TRBV6-5
TGTGCCAGCACGGACAGGGAGGAGCGGGAGCTGTTTTTT
CASTDREERELFF
>medium-sized|16|-|TRBJ2-7|TRBV6-1
TGTGCCAGCAGTGGAACCGGGACGGAAAGCTCCTACGAGCAGTACTTC
CASSGTGTESSYEQYF
>-|11|-|TRBJ2-5|TRBV19
TGTGCCAGTAGTATGGGAGAGACCCAGTACTTC
CASSMGETQYF
>-|14|TRBD2|TRBJ2-1|TRBV10-2
TGCGCCAGCAGGGGAGCGGGGAGAGGCAATGAGCAGTTCTTC
CASRGAGRGNEQFF